This T cell receptor (beta chain) stems from a study of cytomegalovirus exposure and HLA in healthy donors. With regard to this clone: Its antigen is not identified.

The study's findings and limits: Specific recognition of CMV antigens was confirmed in vitro for a few chains (all CMV-associated). Analysis performed later showed TCR beta chains linked to HLA being more clonally expanded than equally common others. Several V segments, TRBV6-2 and TRBV6-3 among them, could not be told apart and were dropped.

V shed 4 bases and J 4 bases; nucleotides not matched to a gene: 3. CDR3 length equals 13 residues. Germline V lookup: CDR1 SGHRS, CDR2 YFSETQ. Researchers ran the PCR with 60 Vbeta and 13 Jbeta primers. Per the study methods: Per a later analysis, the number of unique TCR beta chains was roughly 80 million, of which 9 million to 12 million were shared. Here immunoSEQ multiplex PCR was the method, and the copy in TCRdb shows in-frame clones only, minus some. The DNA gave D and trimming, while V, J and clone size come from that table. The table has about 190,000 clones, 70% to 80% seen once. The TCR comes from a woman aged 45-60 years in good health and CMV-seronegative. The sequenced sample was PBMCs. The rearrangement joins TRBV5-1 to TRBJ1-2; TRBD1 matches 8 bases. This CDR3 is CASSNRGIYGYTF. The CDR3 DNA reads as TGCGCCAGCAGCAACAGGGGGATCTATGGCTACACCTTC.